The present TCR beta chain was sequenced within a study of shared clonotypes between healthy human individuals. Assay: immunoSEQ multiplex PCR; the TCRdb copy retains only in-frame clones and omits some. The table records hundreds of thousands of clones, roughly 72% of them present only once. This CDR3 contains 14 residues. Germline V lookup: CDR1 SEHNR, CDR2 FQNEAQ (reference sequence). V was shortened by 5 bases and J by 4 bases, with 14 bases between the two germline ends. Sequenced sample: memory CD4+ T cells sorted from blood. Subset: CD45RA-negative fraction. This sequence originates from a woman aged 25 to 39 in good health. The chain joins TRBV7-9 to TRBJ1-1, with D tentatively TRBD1 (5 bases). CDR3 in amino acids: CASSPSWGVTEAFF. CDR3 DNA: TGTGCCAGCAGCCCGAGTTGGGGGGTCACTGAAGCTTTCTTT.